Below, 21 T cell receptor beta chains from the same sample are listed, as sequenced in a study of early T cells in non-severe SARS-CoV-2 infection. TCRdb re-called the 5' RACE reads through MiXCR, storing one row per CDR3 protein. The sample shows tens of thousands of distinct CDR3 sequences, roughly 4.2% of them seen only once. The source material was whole blood. These receptors came from an adult who was a healthcare worker with PCR-confirmed SARS-CoV-2 infection or an uninfected control (not recorded which).

The chain couples TRBV27 to TRBJ2-2; the match to TRBD1 covers 7 bases. The germline V gene has CDR1 MNHEY and CDR2 SMNVEV (reference sequence). This CDR3 has 18 amino acids. J lost 7 bases, V lost 4 bases, and 18 bases had no gene match. CDR3 amino acids: CASSSRAYSERGRGELFF. The CDR3 DNA sequence: TGTGCCAGCAGTTCAAGAGCCTACTCAGAAAGGGGGCGCGGGGAGCTGTTTTTT.

The rearrangement joins TRBV20-1 to TRBJ2-5; D might be TRBD1 or TRBD2, each matching 6 bases. The V and J ends lost 4 bases and 2 bases respectively, with 17 bases between them. Germline CDR1 DFQATT, CDR2 SNEGSKA (reference sequence). The CDR3 consists of 15 residues. CDR3 residues: CSATGKGGVQETQYF. The CDR3 DNA sequence: TGCAGTGCTACCGGAAAGGGGGGCGTACAAGAGACCCAGTACTTC.

This clonotype showed up many times. This chain links TRBV9 with TRBJ1-6; 7 bases agree with TRBD1. V was clipped by 1 base and J by 13 bases; unmatched bases: 11. Germline lookup yields CDR1 SGDLS and CDR2 YYNGEE. This CDR3 is built from 15 residues. This CDR3 reads CASSVSSGQNTPLHF. As DNA, the CDR3 is TGTGCCAGCAGCGTAAGTTCGGGACAGAACACTCCCCTCCACTTT.

In this sample, this clonotype turned up a few times. The genes are TRBV7-9 and TRBJ1-2; TRBD1 matches at 8 bases. Trimming cost V 8 bases and J 1 base; bases outside gene matches: 9. Germline-derived CDR1 and CDR2 are SEHNR and FQNEAQ (reference sequence). This CDR3 has 15 residues. The CDR3 spells CASPGQAVFNYGYTF. The DNA of the CDR3 is TGTGCCAGCCCGGGACAGGCCGTTTTTAACTATGGCTACACCTTC.

This clonotype has ten or more counts. This sequence joins TRBV15 and TRBJ2-7; a weak D match, TRBD2 (5 bases). This CDR3 region has 15 residues. The germline gives CDR1 LNHNV, CDR2 YYDKDF (reference sequence). V gave up 0 bases and J gave up 3 bases, with 12 bases separating them. The CDR3 reads CATSRDGGQFYEQYF. The CDR3 DNA follows: TGTGCCACCAGCAGAGATGGAGGCCAGTTCTACGAGCAGTACTTC.

This clonotype was counted many times. This sequence joins TRBV7-8 and TRBJ2-7; the match to TRBD1 covers 7 bases. The CDR3 spans 15 residues. Trimming at V came to 4 bases and at J to 0 bases, leaving 6 bases not matched to a gene. CDR1 is SGHVS and CDR2 is FQNEAQ in the germline V gene. The DNA for the CDR3 is TGTGCCAGCAGCTCCCGACAGGGAACCTCCTACGAGCAGTACTTC. This gives the protein CASSSRQGTSYEQYF. Full variable domain (outside the CDR3, taken from reference TRBV7-8 and TRBJ2-7): GAGVSQSPRYKVAKRGQDVALRCDPISGHVSLFWYQQALGQGPEFLTYFQNEAQLDKSGLPSDRFFAERPEGSVSTLKIQRTQQEDSAVYLCASSSRQGTSYEQYFGPGTRLTVT.

This clonotype was seen ten or more times. This chain joins TRBV9 and TRBJ2-4, with D unresolved. This CDR3 is built from 13 residues. V gave up 0 bases and J gave up 6 bases, with 7 bases separating them. Germline lookup yields CDR1 SGDLS and CDR2 YYNGEE. CDR3 residues: CASSVEAGNIQYF. The CDR3 coding sequence is TGTGCCAGCAGCGTAGAGGCCGGAAACATTCAGTACTTC.

This clonotype was counted many times. The CDR3: CASSPRVAYEQYF. In DNA, the CDR3 is TGTGCCAGCAGCCCTAGAGTCGCCTACGAGCAGTACTTC. The chain uses TRBV7-2 and TRBJ2-7; D is ambiguous. CDR1 is SGHTA, CDR2 FQGNSA, per germline. With 5 bases removed from V and 2 bases from J, the gap between germline ends came to 10 bases. CDR3 size: 13 residues.

This clonotype was found a few times. V gene TRBV7-2 combines with J gene TRBJ2-3; D gene unclear. Trimming removed 5 bases at V and 1 base at J, with 13 bases between. The CDR3 totals 15 residues. Germline assignment: CDR1 SGHTA and CDR2 FQGNSA. This chain's CDR3 is CASSPVLFGTDTQYF. Here the CDR3 DNA reads TGTGCCAGCAGCCCCGTGCTTTTCGGCACAGATACGCAGTATTTT. The full variable domain, in which reference TRBV7-2 and TRBJ2-3 provide the parts outside the CDR3, is GAGVSQSPSNKVTEKGKDVELRCDPISGHTALYWYRQSLGQGLEFLIYFQGNSAPDKSGLPSDRFSAERTGGSVSTLTIQRTQQEDSAVYLCASSPVLFGTDTQYFGPGTRLTVL.

There are many counts of this clonotype. The rearrangement joins TRBV7-6 to TRBJ1-6, with 11 bases lining up with TRBD1. This CDR3 region has 19 residues. V dropped 5 bases and J dropped 9; count of bases not matched to a gene: 18. Germline CDR1 SGHVS, CDR2 FNYEAQ. CDR3 sequence reads: CASSPSVLLHGTGGSPLHF. As DNA, the CDR3 is TGTGCCAGCAGCCCATCAGTTCTTCTCCATGGGACAGGGGGTTCACCCCTCCACTTT. Combining the CDR3 with reference TRBV7-6 and TRBJ1-6 gives the whole variable domain GAGVSQSPRYKVTKRGQDVALRCDPISGHVSLYWYRQALGQGPEFLTYFNYEAQQDKSGLPNDRFSAERPEGSISTLTIQRTEQRDSAMYRCASSPSVLLHGTGGSPLHFGNGTRLTVT.

The sample holds many counts of this clonotype. The rearrangement links TRBV11-2 to TRBJ2-5; D is perhaps TRBD1 (6 bases). The CDR3 contains 15 residues. CDR1 is SGHAT, CDR2 FQNNGV, per germline. V lost 3 bases to trimming and J lost 1 base, with 12 bases between them. The CDR3 region is CASSLPSGAQETQYF. CDR3 nucleotides: TGTGCCAGCAGCTTGCCCTCAGGGGCCCAAGAGACCCAGTACTTC.

This clonotype was observed many times. The V call is TRBV7-2, the J call TRBJ2-3; weak D call: TRBD2 (5 bases). Trimming pared 4 bases from V and 3 bases from J, leaving 8 bases between. This CDR3 has 13 residues. Germline values: CDR1 SGHTA, CDR2 FQGNSA. The CDR3 loop is CASSSDWTDTQYF. In nucleotides, the CDR3 is TGTGCCAGCAGCTCGGACTGGACAGATACGCAGTATTTT. Complete variable domain (other parts from reference TRBV7-2 and TRBJ2-3): GAGVSQSPSNKVTEKGKDVELRCDPISGHTALYWYRQSLGQGLEFLIYFQGNSAPDKSGLPSDRFSAERTGGSVSTLTIQRTQQEDSAVYLCASSSDWTDTQYFGPGTRLTVL.

In its sample, this clonotype was seen many times. The J gene is TRBJ1-3, the V gene TRBV7-9; D is undetermined. Trimming removed 3 bases from V and 2 bases from J, with 11 bases in between. In germline, CDR1 is SEHNR, CDR2 FQNEAQ (reference sequence). This CDR3 is 15 amino acids long. The CDR3: CASSLPAGPGNTIYF. The DNA for the CDR3 is TGTGCCAGCAGCTTGCCAGCCGGGCCTGGAAACACCATATATTTT.

This clonotype has a count of ten or more. This rearrangement joins TRBV30 to TRBJ2-7; D gene unclear. Germline CDR1 and CDR2: GTSNPN and SVGIG (reference sequence). The CDR3 contains 13 residues. Trimming took 7 bases from V and 0 from J, leaving 13 bases between them. CDR3 in amino acids: CASHSHNSYEQYF. CDR3 nucleotide sequence: TGTGCCTCCCACAGTCATAACTCCTACGAGCAGTACTTC.

There are many counts of this clonotype. The CDR3 loop reads CASSQAGIDAYEQYF. CDR3 nucleotide sequence: TGCGCCAGCAGCCAAGCGGGCATTGACGCCTACGAGCAGTACTTC. V and J are TRBV4-3 and TRBJ2-7; D call uncertain. Per germline, CDR1 LGHNA and CDR2 YSLEER. V shed 1 base and J shed 2 bases, with 12 bases lying between them. CDR3 length: 15 residues.

There are many counts of this clonotype. The chain carries TRBV7-9 and TRBJ2-4; D uncertain. V was shortened by 1 base and J by 0 bases, with 10 bases between the two germline ends. CDR3 length equals 16 residues. Germline V gives CDR1 SEHNR, CDR2 FQNEAQ (reference sequence). The CDR3 spells CASSLVDILAKNIQYF. CDR3 sequence (DNA): TGTGCCAGCAGCTTAGTTGACATTCTAGCCAAAAACATTCAGTACTTC.

This clonotype showed up many times. CDR3 DNA sequence: TGTGCCAGCAGCCAAGAACACGGTAAACGGACCCAGTACTTC. This encodes CASSQEHGKRTQYF. The chain links TRBV4-2 to TRBJ2-5, with D hard to call. This CDR3 has 14 residues. Trimming took 0 bases from V and 7 from J, leaving 12 bases between them. The germline CDR1 and CDR2 sequences are LGHNA and YNFKEQ.

This clonotype came up many times. This chain joins TRBV20-1 and TRBJ1-5, with D perhaps matching TRBD1 (5 bases). This CDR3 comprises 12 residues. V was pared by 5 bases and J by 2 bases, with 7 bases between. The germline gives CDR1 DFQATT, CDR2 SNEGSKA (reference sequence). DNA for the CDR3: TGCAGTGCTGGAGGGGGCAATCAGCCCCAGCATTTT. It yields the protein CSAGGGNQPQHF.

The table lists this clonotype with many counts. V gene TRBV28 combines with J gene TRBJ2-7; either TRBD1 or TRBD2 may fit D (6 bases each). The germline V and J ends were trimmed by 4 bases and 0 bases, with 16 bases remaining between them. Germline V gene sequence: CDR1 MDHEN, CDR2 SYDVKM. The CDR3 is made up of 16 amino acids. The DNA of the CDR3 is TGTGCCAGCAGTTCGGGGGCCTTAGCCTCCTCCTACGAGCAGTACTTC. It yields the protein CASSSGALASSYEQYF.

This clonotype was recorded many times. The V call is TRBV20-1, the J call TRBJ2-1; 8 nucleotides align to TRBD1. CDR1 is DFQATT, CDR2 SNEGSKA, per germline (reference sequence). The CDR3 contains 18 residues. V lost 5 bases and J lost 0; bases outside the gene matches: 15. CDR3 bases: TGCAGTGCTTACCCTTTAATCCCAGGGGGCGACTCCTACAATGAGCAGTTCTTC. It encodes CSAYPLIPGGDSYNEQFF.

In this sample, this clonotype turned up many times. This sequence joins TRBV5-6 and TRBJ2-5, with TRBD2 as a possible D gene (5 bases). The V gene's germline CDR1 is SGHDT and CDR2 YYEEEE. The CDR3 has 13 residues. V lost 0 bases and J 4 bases, leaving 7 bases between the germline ends. This CDR3 is CASSLEEGETQYF. The CDR3 nucleotides are TGTGCCAGCAGCTTGGAAGAGGGAGAGACCCAGTACTTC.